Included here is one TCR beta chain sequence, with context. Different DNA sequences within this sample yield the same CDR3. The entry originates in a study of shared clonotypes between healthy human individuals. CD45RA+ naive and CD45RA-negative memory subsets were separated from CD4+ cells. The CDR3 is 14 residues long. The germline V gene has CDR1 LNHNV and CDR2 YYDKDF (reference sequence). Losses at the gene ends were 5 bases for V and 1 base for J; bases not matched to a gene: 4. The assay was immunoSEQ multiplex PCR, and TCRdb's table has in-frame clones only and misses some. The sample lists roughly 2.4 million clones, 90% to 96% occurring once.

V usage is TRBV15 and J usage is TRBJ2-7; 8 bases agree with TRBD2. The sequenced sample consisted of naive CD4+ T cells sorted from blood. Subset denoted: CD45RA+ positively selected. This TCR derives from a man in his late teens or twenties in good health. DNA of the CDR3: TGTGCCACCAGCCGGGGGGGGTTATCCTACGAGCAGTACTTC. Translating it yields CATSRGGLSYEQYF.